A selection of T cell receptor beta chains follows, all from one sample in a study of T cells in narcolepsy. The data were produced by immunoSEQ multiplex PCR, yet TCRdb's version contains in-frame clones alone and is incomplete. The repertoire holds 30,000 or so clones, with approximately 83% as singletons. Sequencing was carried out using CD45RA- memory CD4+ T cells from PBMCs. The source is a human donor with narcolepsy. Both conserved end residues are part of each CDR3. Fields, in order: V gene, J gene, clone size, D gene, CDR3 protein, CDR3 DNA. The D gene is left open where the match is weak. Clone size is not always given. Where it is, it says once, few, many or a class for expanded clones.

TRBV7-7	TRBJ2-1	.	TRBD2	CASSSGLAGIDEQFF	TGTGCTAGCAGCTCCGGACTAGCGGGGATCGATGAGCAGTTCTTC
TRBV6-6	TRBJ2-1	.	.	CASRGINEQFF	TGTGCCAGCAGGGGGATCAATGAGCAGTTCTTC
TRBV25-1	TRBJ1-1	.	TRBD1	CASHDRGRTEAFF	TGTGCCAGCCACGACAGGGGGCGAACTGAAGCTTTCTTT
TRBV9	TRBJ2-7	.	.	CASSLSSGVQPYEQYF	TGTGCCAGCAGCCTGTCTTCGGGGGTCCAGCCCTACGAGCAGTACTTC
TRBV11-2	TRBJ1-1	.	.	CASSFTGNTEAFF	TGTGCCAGCAGCTTTACAGGGAACACTGAAGCTTTCTTT
TRBV7-6	TRBJ2-2	.	.	CASSSGPSGNTGELFF	TGTGCCAGCAGCTCGGGACCGTCGGGCAACACCGGGGAGCTGTTTTTT
TRBV9	TRBJ2-3	.	TRBD2	CASSVEASGGLTDTQYF	TGTGCCAGCAGCGTAGAGGCTAGCGGGGGACTCACAGATACGCAGTATTTT
TRBV6-5	TRBJ1-4	.	TRBD1	CASRPGTANEKLFF	TGTGCCAGCAGGCCCGGGACAGCGAATGAAAAACTGTTTTTT
TRBV2	TRBJ2-3	few	TRBD2	CASRGGSTDTQYF	TGTGCCAGCAGGGGGGGGAGCACAGATACGCAGTATTTT
TRBV6-1	TRBJ2-7	.	.	CASSEAGAVGTYEQYF	TGTGCCAGCAGTGAAGCCGGGGCTGTGGGGACCTACGAGCAGTACTTC
TRBV2	TRBJ2-5	.	.	CASRRDQETQYF	TGTGCCAGCAGAAGGGACCAAGAGACCCAGTACTTC
TRBV19	TRBJ1-1	once	.	CASSIQGSGNTEAFF	TGTGCCAGTAGTATACAGGGAAGCGGGAACACTGAAGCTTTCTTT
TRBV6-1	TRBJ2-5	.	.	CASSMALQETQYF	TGTGCCAGCAGTATGGCGCTCCAAGAGACCCAGTACTTC
TRBV9	TRBJ2-1	once	.	CASKPPGGGYNEQFF	TGTGCCAGCAAACCACCAGGGGGGGGCTACAATGAGCAGTTCTTC
TRBV30	TRBJ1-5	once	.	CAWSQDSNQPQHF	TGTGCCTGGAGCCAGGATAGCAATCAGCCCCAGCATTTT
TRBV7-9	TRBJ1-6	.	TRBD1	CASSSPGGNSPLHF	TGTGCCAGCAGCTCCCCAGGGGGGAATTCACCCCTCCACTTT
TRBV5-1	TRBJ1-3	.	.	CASSSSVAGNTIYF	TGCGCCAGCAGCTCATCCGTTGCTGGAAACACCATATATTTT
TRBV7-3	TRBJ1-6	.	.	CASSQARGSPLHF	TGTGCCAGCAGCCAGGCGAGGGGTTCACCCCTCCACTTT
TRBV19	TRBJ1-4	few	.	CASSPGTPRNEKLFF	TGTGCCAGTAGTCCGGGGACCCCGCGGAATGAAAAACTGTTTTTT
TRBV6-6	TRBJ1-3	.	.	CASSSGGNTIYF	TGTGCCAGCAGCTCGGGTGGAAACACCATATATTTT
TRBV12-5	TRBJ1-5	once	.	CASGLVWRQDNQPQHF	TGTGCTAGTGGTTTGGTATGGCGACAAGACAATCAGCCCCAGCATTTT
TRBV18	TRBJ2-1	.	.	CASSLQREQFF	TGTGCCAGCTCACTCCAGAGAGAGCAGTTCTTC